This TCR beta chain was documented in a study of neurological immune-mediated disorders. Germline CDR1 and CDR2: WSHSY and SAAADI. The length of the CDR3 is 17 residues. A note on this clonotype: Its target is unknown. Germline and junction disagree at one end, which may indicate a read error.

Study results and caveats: Subjects shared no identical expanded-clone CDR3 amino acid sequences, suggesting private TCR-beta repertoires in all groups.

The unsorted libraries were produced from 2 million PBMCs held at -80 C. By 5'RACE with 10-nucleotide random UMIs, the cDNA was made. Each sequencing run yielded over 200 million TCR-beta sequences from 15-18 subjects. From the 5' RACE reads, TCRdb called clonotypes with MiXCR, one entry per CDR3 protein. The data show 50,000 to 55,000 distinct CDR3 sequences, with over 9% seen just once and roughly 5.2% held by the top ten. V and J are TRBV10-2 and TRBJ2-7, with 8 positions matching TRBD2. Sequences were obtained from PBMCs. This TCR was sampled from a man between 65 and 85 years old with HTLV-1-associated myelopathy (HAM/TSP). This CDR3 is CAISSQPPGLGNYEQYF. DNA for the CDR3: TGCGCCATCAGTTCCCAGCCGCCGGGACTAGGGAACTACGAGCAGTACTTC.